This TCR beta chain was captured by sequencing in a study of T cell repertoires in cytomegalovirus infection. Across the whole study: Public TCR beta signatures were indicative of both CMV infection and a matching HLA type. Findings of the study overall: Frequencies of public TCR beta families were cumulated, and this identified carriers of CMV plus the relevant HLA. HLA-C-restricted CMV-specific TCR beta clonotypes were dominant in the ex vivo response.

V lost 5 bases to trimming and J lost 8 bases, with 18 bases between them. Germline values: CDR1 SGHAT, CDR2 FQNNGV. This CDR3 is built from 14 residues. This clonotype came up many times. Its antigen remains unidentified. TCRdb analysed the reads with MiXCR anew, one entry per CDR3 protein. The table has 100,000 or so distinct CDR3 sequences, approximately 15% seen once. The V call is TRBV11-2, the J call TRBJ1-2; a possible D gene is TRBD1 (5 bases). The source material was PBMCs. This TCR derives from a human donor in good health (CMV status not recorded). Some clones in this sample may be carry-over from other donors' samples. The CDR3 spells CASSLGTREEGYTF. The CDR3 DNA reads as TGTGCCAGCAGCCTAGGGACGAGGGAGGAAGGCTACACCTTC.